This entry lists 18 T cell receptor beta chains sequenced from one sample in a study of T cell clonotyping in hematopoietic cell transplantation. TCRdb keeps only in-frame clones here, not all; method: immunoSEQ multiplex PCR. The sample has more than 15,000 clones; about nine tenths are singletons. The sequencing input was peripheral blood mononuclear cells. All receptors come from a man in his forties or fifties in good health. Some clones in this sample may be carry-over from other donors' samples.

The chain combines TRBV19 with TRBJ1-5, with D perhaps matching TRBD1 (5 bases). Germline CDR1 LNHDA, CDR2 SQIVND (reference sequence). The CDR3 extends over 14 amino acids. V lost 6 bases to trimming and J lost 0 bases, with 9 bases between them. CDR3: CASRRQSSNQPQHF. In nucleotides, the CDR3 is TGTGCCAGTAGAAGACAGTCTAGCAATCAGCCCCAGCATTTT.

The rearrangement links TRBV7-2 to TRBJ1-1; TRBD1 matches 9 bases. Germline CDR1 SGHTA, CDR2 FQGNSA. Trimming took 5 bases from V and 5 from J; bases not matched to a gene: 12. The length of the CDR3 is 16 residues. DNA of the CDR3: TGTGCCAGCAGCCATACAGGGGGCCCCCTTACGACTGAAGCTTTCTTT. The encoded protein is CASSHTGGPLTTEAFF.

The V and J genes are TRBV9 and TRBJ1-4; possibly TRBD1 for D (5 bases). CDR1 is SGDLS and CDR2 is YYNGEE in the germline V gene. This CDR3 is built from 17 residues. V dropped 1 base and J dropped 9 bases, with 22 bases sitting between them. As DNA, the CDR3 is TGTGCCAGCAGCGTACCGGCGCGGGGACGTCCGAGGAAAAAACTGTTTTTT. This sequence encodes CASSVPARGRPRKKLFF.

The rearrangement uses TRBV19 and TRBJ1-1; TRBD1 aligns across 7 bases. Germline assignment: CDR1 LNHDA and CDR2 SQIVND (reference sequence). CDR3 length: 13 residues. V was pared by 7 bases and J by 2 bases, with 4 bases of the junction left unmatched. CDR3 bases: TGTGCCAGTATCGGAGGGGGCAACACTGAAGCTTTCTTT. It encodes CASIGGGNTEAFF.

CDR3 amino acids: CASSSWDQQNTIYF. CDR3 sequence (DNA): TGTGCCAGCAGCTCATGGGACCAGCAAAACACCATATATTTT. The chain is built from TRBV7-9 and TRBJ1-3; maybe TRBD1 (5 bases). V lost 4 bases and J lost 6, with 13 bases in between. Germline V lookup: CDR1 SEHNR, CDR2 FQNEAQ (reference sequence). The CDR3 covers 14 residues.

The chain combines TRBV28 with TRBJ1-4; the D is unclear. Germline CDR1 is MDHEN and CDR2 is SYDVKM. The CDR3 length is 13 residues. V was trimmed by 10 bases and J by 0 bases, leaving 9 bases between them. CDR3 protein: CATARPTNEKLFF. The CDR3 coding sequence is TGTGCCACCGCACGTCCAACTAATGAAAAACTGTTTTTT.

This chain joins TRBV7-8 and TRBJ2-7, with D tentatively TRBD2 (6 bases). Germline CDR1 and CDR2: SGHVS and FQNEAQ. With 1 base removed from V and 0 bases from J, the gap between germline ends came to 10 bases. The CDR3 totals 15 residues. CDR3 coding DNA: TGTGCCAGCAGCTTAGAGGTGGGAGGCTCCTACGAGCAGTACTTC. Translated: CASSLEVGGSYEQYF.

V usage is TRBV5-1 and J usage is TRBJ2-5; 9 bases fit TRBD2. The CDR3 contains 16 residues. Germline V gene data show CDR1 as SGHRS and CDR2 as YFSETQ. The ends lost 0 bases at V and 1 base at J; junction bases unmatched: 4. The DNA of the CDR3 is TGCGCCAGCAGCTTGGTTGGCGGGAGGGCCCAAGAGACCCAGTACTTC. Its translation is CASSLVGGRAQETQYF.

The V gene is TRBV2, the J gene TRBJ1-1; no clear D gene. Germline loops: CDR1 SNHLY, CDR2 FYNNEI. The V gene lost 7 bases and the J gene lost 1 base, with 13 bases spanning the gap. This CDR3 has 14 residues. As DNA, the CDR3 is TGTGCCAGCACTGCTTGGACGGCGAACACTGAAGCTTTCTTT. It encodes CASTAWTANTEAFF. The full variable domain, in which reference TRBV2 and TRBJ1-1 provide the parts outside the CDR3, is EPEVTQTPSHQVTQMGQEVILRCVPISNHLYFYWYRQILGQKVEFLVSFYNNEISEKSEIFDDQFSVERPDGSNFTLKIRSTKLEDSAMYFCASTAWTANTEAFFGQGTRLTVV.

The chain links TRBV11-2 to TRBJ1-3; tentatively, D is TRBD1 (5 bases). There are 18 residues in the CDR3. Germline V CDR1 and CDR2: SGHAT, FQNNGV. The V gene lost 4 bases and the J gene lost 0 bases, with 19 bases spanning the gap. CDR3 amino acids: CASSSDGPWGLSGNTIYF. The CDR3 nucleotides read TGTGCCAGCAGCTCGGACGGGCCCTGGGGCCTCTCTGGAAACACCATATATTTT.

V gene TRBV11-2 combines with J gene TRBJ2-1; 10 bases are shared with TRBD2. CDR3 length: 15 amino acids. V was clipped by 6 bases and J by 6 bases; unmatched bases: 8. The germline CDR1 and CDR2 sequences are SGHAT and FQNNGV. The DNA for the CDR3 is TGTGCCAGCAGGCAAATCCGGACTAGCGGCAATGAGCAGTTCTTC. This translates into CASRQIRTSGNEQFF.

This chain connects TRBV20-1 to TRBJ2-1, with D unresolved. Germline V lookup: CDR1 DFQATT, CDR2 SNEGSKA (reference sequence). The V and J ends lost 0 bases and 7 bases respectively, with 4 bases between them. The CDR3 has 11 residues. The CDR3 sequence: CSAREMNEQFF. CDR3 DNA sequence: TGCAGTGCTAGAGAAATGAATGAGCAGTTCTTC.

The chain is built from TRBV7-3 and TRBJ2-5; D may match TRBD1 or TRBD2 (5 bases each). CDR1 is SGHTA, CDR2 FQGTGA, per germline. Trimming cost V 5 bases and J 1 base, with 14 bases left between them. The CDR3 has 15 amino acids. The CDR3 nucleotides read TGTGCCAGCAGCCAAGGTCGAGGGGCCCAAGAGACCCAGTACTTC. Encoded protein: CASSQGRGAQETQYF.

The rearrangement joins TRBV7-9 to TRBJ2-2, with unresolved D. This CDR3 has 13 residues. Germline V gene data show CDR1 as SEHNR and CDR2 as FQNEAQ (reference sequence). V was trimmed by 5 bases and J by 3 bases, leaving 7 bases between them. CDR3 loop: CASSPSYTGELFF. DNA for the CDR3: TGTGCCAGCAGCCCGTCGTACACCGGGGAGCTGTTTTTT.

This clone was seen a single time. The chain has TRBV7-3 and TRBJ2-7, with a weak D call TRBD1 (6 bases). The germline V gene has CDR1 SGHTA and CDR2 FQGTGA. The V and J ends lost 4 bases and 7 bases respectively, with 14 bases between them. The CDR3 runs to 13 residues. The CDR3 bases are TGTGCCAGCAGCTCTTTACAGGGAGAGGAGCAGTACTTC. Translated: CASSSLQGEEQYF.

V gene TRBV19 combines with J gene TRBJ2-3, with D uncertain. The germline gives CDR1 LNHDA, CDR2 SQIVND (reference sequence). V lost 10 bases and J 6 bases, leaving 17 bases between the germline ends. The CDR3 has 13 amino acids. As DNA, the CDR3 is TGTGCCACCCGAAAATCTTCCACGGATACGCAGTATTTT. Its translation is CATRKSSTDTQYF.

The chain employs TRBV19 and TRBJ1-1; D unresolved. V was pared by 5 bases and J by 1 base, with 5 bases between. The CDR3 is 12 amino acids. Germline V lookup: CDR1 LNHDA, CDR2 SQIVND (reference sequence). This chain's CDR3 is CASSGGNTEAFF. Here the CDR3 DNA reads TGTGCCAGTAGTGGAGGGAACACTGAAGCTTTCTTT.

In nucleotides, the CDR3 is TGTGCCAGCAGCGTAGGTTGGGGATGGGTGTCAGATACGCAGTATTTT. It codes for CASSVGWGWVSDTQYF. This rearrangement joins TRBV9 to TRBJ2-3; no reliable D call. Germline CDR1 is SGDLS and CDR2 is YYNGEE. The CDR3 totals 16 residues. The V end lost 0 bases, the J end lost 4 bases, and 15 bases lay between the germline ends.